Below, 24 T cell receptor beta chains from the same sample are listed, as sequenced in a study of CD8 T cells in ankylosing spondylitis. Each CDR3 protein is one row after TCRdb ran MiXCR on the 5' RACE reads. The sample has just under 95,000 distinct CDR3 sequences; 8.8% are singletons. What was sequenced was blood, either unsorted or a sorted T cell fraction (not recorded which). The receptors stem from a male donor with ankylosing spondylitis or in good health (not recorded which).

This clonotype was found many times. The chain combines TRBV29-1 with TRBJ2-7, with a tentative D call TRBD1 (6 bases). The germline V gene encodes CDR1 SQVTM and CDR2 ANQGSEA. V lost 6 bases and J lost 6, with 12 bases in between. This CDR3 has 11 amino acids. The CDR3 DNA sequence: TGCAGCGTGGGGGCCAGTAGCGAGCAGTACTTC. As protein: CSVGASSEQYF.

This clonotype was seen ten or more times. This chain joins TRBV5-6 and TRBJ1-6, with D uncertain. The V end was cut by 4 bases, the J end by 0 bases, with 11 bases between. Germline assignment: CDR1 SGHDT and CDR2 YYEEEE. The CDR3 loop spans 16 amino acids. Here the CDR3 DNA reads TGTGCCAGCAGCCCGGACTACAACTCCTATAATTCACCCCTCCACTTT. Translating it yields CASSPDYNSYNSPLHF.

The CDR3: CASSARDYLGDEQFF. CDR3 coding DNA: TGTGCCAGCTCAGCCCGGGACTACCTTGGGGATGAGCAGTTCTTC. The chain is built from TRBV18 and TRBJ2-1; 7 bases align to TRBD2. The CDR3 extends over 15 amino acids. V lost 5 bases, J lost 8 bases, and 12 bases stayed unmatched. From germline, CDR1 is KGHSH and CDR2 LQKENI.

This clonotype was detected many times. The J gene is TRBJ1-1, the V gene TRBV6-5; D is unclear. V lost 0 bases to trimming and J lost 0 bases, with 5 bases between them. Germline lookup yields CDR1 MNHEY and CDR2 SVGAGI. The CDR3 contains 14 residues. This CDR3 is CASSYSAVNTEAFF. Here the CDR3 DNA reads TGTGCCAGCAGTTACTCGGCAGTGAACACTGAAGCTTTCTTT.

In its sample, this clonotype was seen a few times. The chain has TRBV7-6 and TRBJ2-5; maybe TRBD2 (5 bases). With 5 bases removed from V and 6 bases from J, the gap between germline ends came to 19 bases. The CDR3 covers 15 residues. Germline V CDR1 and CDR2: SGHVS, FNYEAQ. CDR3 coding DNA: TGTGCCAGCAGCGGTCTAGCTGTGGCGCGACAGACCCAGTACTTC. This sequence encodes CASSGLAVARQTQYF. Full variable domain (remainder filled in from reference TRBV7-6 and TRBJ2-5): GAGVSQSPRYKVTKRGQDVALRCDPISGHVSLYWYRQALGQGPEFLTYFNYEAQQDKSGLPNDRFSAERPEGSISTLTIQRTEQRDSAMYRCASSGLAVARQTQYFGPGTRLLVL.

This clonotype has at least ten counts. Germline and junction disagree at one end, which may indicate a read error. The CDR3 DNA is TGTGCCAGCTCACCACCCGGGACAGGGGGTAGCAGTCAGCCCCAGCATTTT. Its translation is CASSPPGTGGSSQPQHF. The chain employs TRBV18 and TRBJ1-5; 11 bases line up with TRBD1. The CDR3 runs to 17 residues. Looked up from germline, CDR1 is KGHSH and CDR2 is LQKENI. Drawing the rest from reference TRBV18 and TRBJ1-5, the complete variable domain is NAGVMQNPRHLVRRRGQEARLRCSPMKGHSHVYWYRQLPEEGLKFMVYLQKENIIDESGMPKERFSAEFPKEGPSILRIQQVVRGDSAAYFCASSPPGTGGSSQPQHFGDGTRLSIL.

The sample holds many counts of this clonotype. V usage is TRBV20-1 and J usage is TRBJ2-1; D might be TRBD1 (6 bases). Germline loops: CDR1 DFQATT, CDR2 SNEGSKA (reference sequence). The V gene lost 1 base and the J gene lost 1 base, with 14 bases spanning the gap. The CDR3 is 16 amino acids. CDR3 loop: CSARGPTGSSYNEQFF. CDR3 sequence (DNA): TGCAGTGCTAGAGGCCCTACAGGGTCTTCCTACAATGAGCAGTTCTTC.

There are many counts of this clonotype. This rearrangement joins TRBV4-2 to TRBJ2-1; D unclear. V lost 3 bases, J lost 11 bases, and 11 bases lay in between. CDR3 length: 12 residues. CDR1 LGHNA and CDR2 YNFKEQ come from the germline V gene. The CDR3 sequence: CASSHRPTQQFF. Written as DNA, the CDR3 is TGTGCCAGCAGCCACCGACCGACCCAGCAGTTCTTC.

This clonotype appeared many times. V gene TRBV12-3 or TRBV12-4 combines with J gene TRBJ2-5, with 7 bases identical to TRBD2. The length of the CDR3 is 14 residues. With 3 bases clipped from V and 3 bases from J, the junction kept 4 bases outside the gene matches. DNA of the CDR3: TGTGCCAGCAGTTTGCGGCGGGGGAAAGAGACCCAGTACTTC. Protein sequence: CASSLRRGKETQYF.

This clonotype was observed many times. The rearrangement uses TRBV29-1 and TRBJ2-1; D is possibly TRBD1 (5 bases). Germline-derived CDR1 and CDR2 are SQVTM and ANQGSEA. The CDR3 contains 12 residues. Deletions cut 4 bases from V and 5 bases from J, with 9 bases between. The CDR3 DNA is TGCAGCGTTGTAGACAGCAACAATGAGCAGTTCTTC. Its protein product is CSVVDSNNEQFF.

This clonotype was picked up many times. The rearrangement uses TRBV5-1 and TRBJ2-7, with D perhaps given as TRBD1 or TRBD2 (6 bases each). V lost 4 bases to trimming and J lost 4 bases, with 15 bases between them. Germline V gives CDR1 SGHRS, CDR2 YFSETQ. The CDR3 consists of 14 residues. The CDR3 bases are TGCGCCAGCAGCGGGGGCGGGCTAGCGTACGAGCAGTACTTC. Translation gives CASSGGGLAYEQYF.

The sample holds many counts of this clonotype. This chain connects TRBV5-1 to TRBJ1-1, with D perhaps TRBD1 (5 bases). CDR1 and CDR2 from the germline V gene are SGHRS and YFSETQ. The CDR3 length is 15 residues. V was pared by 2 bases and J by 1 base, with 12 bases between. As DNA, the CDR3 is TGCGCCAGCAGCTTATACTCCAGGGCGAACACTGAAGCTTTCTTT. It specifies CASSLYSRANTEAFF.

In its sample, this clonotype was seen a few times. The chain links TRBV11-3 to TRBJ2-7; 8 nucleotides match TRBD2. Losses at the gene ends were 5 bases for V and 6 bases for J; bases not matched to a gene: 3. The CDR3 has 12 residues. The germline V gene encodes CDR1 SGHNT and CDR2 YENEEA. The CDR3 coding sequence is TGTGCCAGCAGCCACCGGGGGGGCGAGCAGTACTTC. It yields the protein CASSHRGGEQYF.

Ten or more counts support this clonotype. The V call is TRBV6-2 or TRBV6-3, the J call TRBJ2-1; D possibly corresponds to TRBD2 (5 bases). Germline V lookup: CDR1 MNHEY, CDR2 SVGEGT. The CDR3 covers 14 residues. Trimming took 4 bases from V and 8 from J, leaving 15 bases between them. In nucleotides, the CDR3 is TGTGCCAGCAGTTTATCGATCTCCGGGGATGAGCAGTTCTTC. It encodes CASSLSISGDEQFF.

The rearrangement links TRBV2 to TRBJ2-1; D is undetermined. This CDR3 spans 15 amino acids. The V gene lost 3 bases and the J gene lost 4 bases, with 13 bases spanning the gap. Looked up from germline, CDR1 is SNHLY and CDR2 is FYNNEI. The CDR3 protein is CASSDARSYYNEQFF. CDR3 in DNA: TGTGCCAGCAGTGATGCGAGATCCTATTACAATGAGCAGTTCTTC.

This clonotype was seen more than once but under ten times. The chain combines TRBV7-2 with TRBJ2-1; D is undetermined. Germline-derived CDR1 and CDR2 are SGHTA and FQGNSA. The CDR3 is 15 residues long. The V and J ends lost 5 bases and 9 bases respectively, with 20 bases between them. The CDR3 region is CASSQLPLGKSEQFF. CDR3 DNA sequence: TGTGCCAGCAGCCAACTACCCCTGGGGAAAAGTGAGCAGTTCTTC.

This clonotype was detected many times. The chain joins TRBV5-1 to TRBJ2-5, with 7 bases matching TRBD1. This CDR3 contains 15 residues. J lost 4 bases, V lost 4 bases, and 10 bases had no gene match. Per germline, CDR1 SGHRS and CDR2 YFSETQ. This chain's CDR3 is CASSRTGAGGETQYF. The CDR3 nucleotides read TGCGCCAGCAGCAGAACAGGGGCTGGGGGAGAGACCCAGTACTTC.

This chain joins TRBV6-1 and TRBJ1-2; TRBD1 matches 9 bases. J gave up 2 bases and V 5 bases, and 9 bases lay outside the gene matches. The germline V gene encodes CDR1 MNHNS and CDR2 SASEGT. This CDR3 has 16 amino acids. The CDR3 loop is CASSPLNRGRNYGYTF. The CDR3 DNA sequence: TGTGCCAGCAGTCCTCTTAACAGGGGGCGCAACTATGGCTACACCTTC.

Ten or more counts support this clonotype. The CDR3 coding sequence is TGTGCCAGCAGCTTGGGGGGGCGCGATCAGCCCCAGCATTTT. Its protein product is CASSLGGRDQPQHF. V gene TRBV5-5 combines with J gene TRBJ1-5; D might be TRBD1 (6 bases). The V end was cut by 0 bases, the J end by 5 bases, with 9 bases between. From germline, CDR1 is SGHKS and CDR2 YYEKEE (reference sequence). There are 14 residues in the CDR3.

The rearrangement links TRBV9 to TRBJ2-3; the match to TRBD2 covers 11 bases. Germline loops: CDR1 SGDLS, CDR2 YYNGEE. The CDR3 length is 15 residues. After removal of 6 bases from V and 8 bases from J, the junction contained 11 bases not matched to a gene. CDR3 in amino acids: CASTLAGGRPGTQYF. The DNA of the CDR3 is TGTGCCAGCACCCTAGCGGGGGGACGGCCAGGTACGCAGTATTTT.

The sample holds many counts of this clonotype. The chain recombines TRBV20-1 with TRBJ2-7; D is unclear. CDR3 length equals 14 residues. V dropped 5 bases and J dropped 1 base, with 15 bases sitting between them. CDR1 is DFQATT, CDR2 SNEGSKA, per germline (reference sequence). The CDR3 loop is CSAPVTVQSYEQYF. The CDR3 region has the DNA TGCAGTGCTCCGGTCACGGTGCAATCCTACGAGCAGTACTTC.

This clonotype was counted a few times. The chain employs TRBV7-2 and TRBJ2-7, with 8 positions matching TRBD1. The trim removed 4 bases at V and 7 bases at J, leaving 9 bases unmatched. CDR1 and CDR2 from the germline V gene are SGHTA and FQGNSA. The CDR3 sequence is 14 residues long. CDR3 protein: CASSYEGQEHEQYF. The CDR3 DNA reads TGTGCCAGCAGCTACGAGGGACAGGAGCATGAGCAGTACTTC. Using reference TRBV7-2 and TRBJ2-7 for the parts outside the CDR3, the full variable domain is GAGVSQSPSNKVTEKGKDVELRCDPISGHTALYWYRQSLGQGLEFLIYFQGNSAPDKSGLPSDRFSAERTGGSVSTLTIQRTQQEDSAVYLCASSYEGQEHEQYFGPGTRLTVT.

This clonotype has only a few counts. The rearrangement uses TRBV3-1 and TRBJ2-2; the match to TRBD2 covers 8 bases. The germline V gene has CDR1 LGHDT and CDR2 YNNKEL (reference sequence). The CDR3 extends over 18 amino acids. V lost 1 base to trimming and J lost 0 bases; unmatched junction nucleotides: 7. In DNA, the CDR3 is TGTGCCAGCAGCCAAGTAGGCGGGGGGTCAGCGAACACCGGGGAGCTGTTTTTT. This translates into CASSQVGGGSANTGELFF.

This clonotype showed up just a few times. A much larger clone sits a single nucleotide away, making a read error possible. V is TRBV4-2 and J is TRBJ2-7; a weak D match, TRBD2 (5 bases). The CDR3 sequence is 13 residues long. V shed 4 bases and J shed 6 bases, with 13 bases lying between them. Germline CDR1 reads LGHNA; CDR2 reads YNFKEQ. DNA for the CDR3: TGTGCCAGCAGCCCCGCGGGTGTCGGCGAGCAGTACTTC. This codes for CASSPAGVGEQYF.